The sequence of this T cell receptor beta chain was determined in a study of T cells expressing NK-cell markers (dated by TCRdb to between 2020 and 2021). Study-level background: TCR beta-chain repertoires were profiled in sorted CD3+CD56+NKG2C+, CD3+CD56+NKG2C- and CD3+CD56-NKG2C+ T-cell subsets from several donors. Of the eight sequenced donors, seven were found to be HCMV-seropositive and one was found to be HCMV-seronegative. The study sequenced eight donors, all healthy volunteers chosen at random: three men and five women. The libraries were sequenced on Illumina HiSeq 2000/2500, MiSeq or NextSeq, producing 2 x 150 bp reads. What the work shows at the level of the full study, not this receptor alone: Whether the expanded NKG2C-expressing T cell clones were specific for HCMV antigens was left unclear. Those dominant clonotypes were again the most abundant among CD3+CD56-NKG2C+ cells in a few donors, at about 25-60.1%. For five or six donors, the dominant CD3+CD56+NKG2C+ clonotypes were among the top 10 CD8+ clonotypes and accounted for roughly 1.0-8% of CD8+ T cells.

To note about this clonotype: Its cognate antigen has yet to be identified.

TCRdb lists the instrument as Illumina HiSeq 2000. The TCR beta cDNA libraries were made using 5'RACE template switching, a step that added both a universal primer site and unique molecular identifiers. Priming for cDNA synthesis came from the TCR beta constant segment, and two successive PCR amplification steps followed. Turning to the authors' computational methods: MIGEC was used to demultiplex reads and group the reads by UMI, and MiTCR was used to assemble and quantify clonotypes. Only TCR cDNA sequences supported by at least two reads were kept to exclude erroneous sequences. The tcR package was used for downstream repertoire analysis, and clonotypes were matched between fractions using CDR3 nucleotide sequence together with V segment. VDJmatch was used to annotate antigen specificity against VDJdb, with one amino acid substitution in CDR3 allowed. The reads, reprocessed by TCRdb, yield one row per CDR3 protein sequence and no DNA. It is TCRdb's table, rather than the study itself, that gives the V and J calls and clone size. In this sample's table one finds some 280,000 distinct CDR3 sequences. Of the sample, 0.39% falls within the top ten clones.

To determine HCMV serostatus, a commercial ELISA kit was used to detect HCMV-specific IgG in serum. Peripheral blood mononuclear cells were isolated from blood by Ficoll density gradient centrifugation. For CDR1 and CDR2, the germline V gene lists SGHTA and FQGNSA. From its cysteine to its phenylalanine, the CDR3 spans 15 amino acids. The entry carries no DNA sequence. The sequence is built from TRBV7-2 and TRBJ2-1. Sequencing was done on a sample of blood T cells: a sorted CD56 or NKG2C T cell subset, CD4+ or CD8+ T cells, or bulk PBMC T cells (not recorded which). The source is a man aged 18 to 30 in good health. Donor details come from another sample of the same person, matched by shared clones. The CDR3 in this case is CASSKSASSYNEQFF. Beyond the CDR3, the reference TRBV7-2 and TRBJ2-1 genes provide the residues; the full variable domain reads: GAGVSQSPSNKVTEKGKDVELRCDPISGHTALYWYRQSLGQGLEFLIYFQGNSAPDKSGLPSDRFSAERTGGSVSTLTIQRTQQEDSAVYLCASSKSASSYNEQFFGPGTRLTVL.